The 9 T cell receptor beta chains below come from one sample, sequenced in a study of OX40 agonist ivuxolimab in advanced cancers. TCRdb's copy holds only in-frame clones and misses some; the assay was immunoSEQ multiplex PCR. The repertoire holds about 88,000 clones, about 86% seen once, with roughly 1.5% in the top ten. The sample was CD4+ or CD8+ T cells sorted from blood, taken in a trial of the OX40 agonist ivuxolimab. Source of these receptors: an adult with an advanced solid tumor such as melanoma, head and neck, liver or kidney cancer.

The chain's CDR3 is CASSAGTSPSYEQYF. Here the CDR3 DNA reads TGTGCCAGCAGCGCTGGGACTAGCCCTTCCTACGAGCAGTACTTC. The chain links TRBV7-3 to TRBJ2-7, with 9 bases matching TRBD2. This CDR3 region has 15 residues. Losses at the gene ends were 5 bases for V and 1 base for J; bases not matched to a gene: 6. From germline, CDR1 is SGHTA and CDR2 FQGTGA.

The CDR3 loop is CASSSVGSNQPQHF. DNA for the CDR3: TGTGCCAGCAGTTCGGTGGGGAGCAATCAGCCCCAGCATTTT. The chain employs TRBV6-5 and TRBJ1-5; no reliable D call. The germline V gene encodes CDR1 MNHEY and CDR2 SVGAGI. The CDR3 covers 14 residues. The V end was cut by 4 bases, the J end by 1 base, with 8 bases between.

The rearrangement uses TRBV11-2 and TRBJ1-3; D is ambiguous. This CDR3 comprises 17 residues. Trimming shortened V by 5 bases and J by 2 bases, and 19 bases separated the two germline ends. Germline V gives CDR1 SGHAT, CDR2 FQNNGV. The CDR3 DNA reads TGTGCCAGCAGCGCTGGCTTTTACAGCCGAGCTGGAAACACCATATATTTT. The encoded protein is CASSAGFYSRAGNTIYF.

The V gene is TRBV14, the J gene TRBJ1-1, with D unresolved. From germline, CDR1 is SGHDN and CDR2 FVKESK. The CDR3 loop spans 12 amino acids. V gave up 0 bases and J gave up 10 bases, with 9 bases separating them. CDR3: CASSQDNHGAFF. CDR3 DNA sequence: TGTGCCAGCAGCCAAGATAACCATGGAGCTTTCTTT.

The chain carries TRBV11-2 and TRBJ1-1, with 7 bases lining up with TRBD1. V lost 2 bases, J lost 5 bases, and 8 bases stayed unmatched. Germline V gene data show CDR1 as SGHAT and CDR2 as FQNNGV. This CDR3 has 15 residues. DNA of the CDR3: TGTGCCAGCAGCTTACCGTCGACAGGGAGGACTGAAGCTTTCTTT. This sequence encodes CASSLPSTGRTEAFF.

The chain combines TRBV7-3 with TRBJ2-1; perhaps TRBD1 as D (7 bases). CDR1 is SGHTA, CDR2 FQGTGA, per germline. Trimming cost V 2 bases and J 0 bases, with 11 bases left between them. The CDR3 has 16 residues. The CDR3 loop is CASSLQGGSSYNEQFF. The CDR3 coding sequence is TGTGCCAGCAGCTTACAGGGGGGAAGCTCCTACAATGAGCAGTTCTTC.

This clone has just one count. The chain employs TRBV18 and TRBJ1-4; a possible D gene is TRBD1 (6 bases). The germline CDR1 and CDR2 sequences are KGHSH and LQKENI. V shed 1 base and J shed 5 bases, with 11 bases lying between them. This CDR3 is 15 amino acids long. CDR3 residues: CASSPRRQENEKLFF. The CDR3 coding sequence is TGTGCCAGCTCACCACGGAGACAGGAAAATGAAAAACTGTTTTTT.

Only a few counts were recorded for this clone. The rearrangement joins TRBV7-2 to TRBJ1-2, with TRBD1 identical over 7 bases. Trimming at V came to 3 bases and at J to 2 bases, leaving 0 bases not matched to a gene. CDR3 length: 13 residues. In germline, CDR1 is SGHTA, CDR2 FQGNSA. CDR3 coding DNA: TGTGCCAGCAGCTTGGGACAGAACTATGGCTACACCTTC. Encoded protein: CASSLGQNYGYTF.

In its sample, this clone was seen a few times. The V and J genes are TRBV7-2 and TRBJ2-1; D ambiguous. V was shortened by 4 bases and J by 5 bases, with 3 bases between the two germline ends. The CDR3 runs 11 residues. The germline V gene encodes CDR1 SGHTA and CDR2 FQGNSA. CDR3 sequence: CASSSNNEQFF. CDR3 in DNA: TGTGCCAGCAGCTCTAACAATGAGCAGTTCTTC.